A selection of T cell receptor beta chains follows, all from one sample in a study of metastatic and nonmetastatic thyroid tumors. TCRdb recomputed clones from the PCR reads via MiXCR. Here the sample spans about 60,000 clones, about 17% being singletons. Input material: blood. The receptors derive from a male donor with papillary thyroid cancer or a benign thyroid nodule (not recorded which). Some clones in this sample may be carry-over from other donors' samples. Each CDR3 is given with its conserved first and last residue. The D gene is left open where the match is weak. Clone size is given for some rows only: seen once, a few or many times, or a class if the clone is expanded.

v_call clone_size d_call cdr3_aa
TRBV13 many TRBD2 CASSHASGRARTQVTDTQYF
TRBV3-1 many TRBD2 CASSQSGGEDTQYF
TRBV5-1 . TRBD1 CAISLEGTGLNEHFF
TRBV29-1 many . CSVAGIMNTEAFF
TRBV3-1 . . CASSRTGGEAFF
TRBV12-3/TRBV12-4 many . CASLRDTGELFF
TRBV28 many . CASSLLRDNTGELFF
TRBV6-4 many . CASSESEGSYEQYF
TRBV5-5 many . CASRGHNNQPQHF
TRBV12-3/TRBV12-4 many . CASRGGSQETQYF
TRBV4-2 many . CASTGDLNTGELFF
TRBV27 few . CASSRQVRSPLHF
TRBV15 many . CATSRAGANNQPQHF
TRBV29-1 many . CSVTTYRDTSTDTQYF
TRBV7-9 many . CASSTLTNEMGYTF
TRBV27 many TRBD1 CASSPGTGWDDQYF
TRBV20-1 . TRBD1 CSARDWTGNRYTF
TRBV30 once TRBD1 CAGHGQGYNYGYTF
TRBV19 few TRBD1 CASIIIQGGSEKLFF
TRBV29-1 many . CSVEVGETQYF
TRBV12-3/TRBV12-4 many TRBD2 CASKFSGGGLDNEQFF
TRBV19 many TRBD1 CASSMVSTGLTEAFF
TRBV15 many . CATSRAGQIIANTGELFF
TRBV12-3/TRBV12-4 few . CASIPVEILSTGELFF
TRBV6-2/TRBV6-3 . . CASSYTQTAKGPYSNQPQHF
TRBV10-3 many TRBD2 CAIMGLGYNEQFF
TRBV7-2 many . CASSPATGGLGKKAFF
TRBV10-2 many TRBD1 CASNDRGGTEAFF
TRBV7-6 many TRBD2 CASSSGTSGYNEQFF
TRBV5-1 . . CASSWQGPYNSPLHF
TRBV28 many TRBD2 CASRSQGGKREGRVDTQYF